This T cell receptor beta chain derives from a study of control samples from healthy donors and cancer patients. CDR3 size: 13 residues. Trimming cost V 2 bases and J 6 bases, with 10 bases left between them. Germline CDR1 MDHEN, CDR2 SYDVKM. The method was immunoSEQ multiplex PCR; TCRdb's version includes in-frame clones alone and lacks a portion of them. The profile covers tens of thousands of clones, with 75% to 90% appearing a single time and more than 12% taken by the ten largest. Sequencing was carried out using blood. This chain uses TRBV28 with TRBJ1-2; D gene uncertain. The receptor comes from a man in his fifties or sixties in good health. The DNA of the CDR3 is TGTGCCAGCAGTTTACGGGGAGGGAATGGCTACACCTTC. It yields the protein CASSLRGGNGYTF.